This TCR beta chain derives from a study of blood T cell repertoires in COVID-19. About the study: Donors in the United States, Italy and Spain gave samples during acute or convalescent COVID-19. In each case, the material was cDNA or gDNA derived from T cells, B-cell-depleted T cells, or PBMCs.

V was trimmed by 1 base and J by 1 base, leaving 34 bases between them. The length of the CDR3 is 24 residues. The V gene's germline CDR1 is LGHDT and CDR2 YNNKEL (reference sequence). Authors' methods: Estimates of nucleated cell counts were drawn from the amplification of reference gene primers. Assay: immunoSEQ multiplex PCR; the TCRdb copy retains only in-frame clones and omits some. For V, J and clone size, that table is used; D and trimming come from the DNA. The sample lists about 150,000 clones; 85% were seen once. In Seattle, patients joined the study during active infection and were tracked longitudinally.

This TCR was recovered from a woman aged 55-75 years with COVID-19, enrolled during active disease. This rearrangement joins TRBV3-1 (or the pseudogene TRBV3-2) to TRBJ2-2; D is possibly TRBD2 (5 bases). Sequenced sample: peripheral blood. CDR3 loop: CASSQGTGVWGVGFGSENTGELFF. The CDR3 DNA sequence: TGTGCCAGCAGCCAAGGGACCGGTGTTTGGGGAGTGGGCTTTGGTTCCGAGAACACCGGGGAGCTGTTTTTT.